A selection of T cell receptor beta chains follows, all from one sample in a study of radiation and T cells in renal cell carcinoma. Generated by immunoSEQ multiplex PCR, the TCRdb table keeps only in-frame clones and is missing some. The sample holds 150,000 or so clones; about nine tenths are singletons and the top ten take roughly 10%. Source: blood, taken from a patient whose treatment included radiotherapy and nephrectomy. The receptors come from a woman aged 50 to 60 with renal cell carcinoma. CDR3s include the opening cysteine and the closing phenylalanine or tryptophan. The order of the fields is J gene, clone size, D gene, V gene, CDR3 DNA, CDR3 protein. The D gene is left open where the match is weak. For some rows the clone size is stated as once, few or many, or as a class when expanded; others skip it.

>TRBJ2-3|NA|NA|TRBV7-9
TGTGCCAGCAGCTTAGGTCAGGGTACGCAGTATTTT
CASSLGQGTQYF
>TRBJ1-5|NA|NA|TRBV5-4
TGTGCCAGCAGCTTACACCATAGCAATCAGCCCCAGCATTTT
CASSLHHSNQPQHF
>TRBJ1-2|NA|TRBD1|TRBV19
TGTGCCAGTACCAGGGACAGGGAGTATGGCTACACCTTC
CASTRDREYGYTF
>TRBJ2-3|NA|NA|TRBV7-2
TGTGCCAGCAGGAGCCTCACAGATACGCAGTATTTT
CASRSLTDTQYF
>TRBJ2-3|NA|NA|TRBV19
TGTGCCAGTAGTATGGGACGGGGCACAGATACGCAGTATTTT
CASSMGRGTDTQYF
>TRBJ1-1|NA|TRBD1|TRBV5-1
TGCGCCAGCAGCCAGGGGGGCCCGGAGAACACTGAAGCTTTCTTT
CASSQGGPENTEAFF
>TRBJ1-2|NA|NA|TRBV5-1
TGCGCCAGCAGCTCCGTACAGGGTGTTAACTATGGCTACACCTTC
CASSSVQGVNYGYTF
>TRBJ1-1|few|NA|TRBV2
TGTGCCAGCAGCGGCAGCACTGAAGCTTTCTTT
CASSGSTEAFF
>TRBJ2-7|NA|NA|TRBV6-5
TGTGCCAGCAGACCCAAAACCGGAGGGCTGATCGAGCAGTACTTC
CASRPKTGGLIEQYF
>TRBJ2-7|few|NA|TRBV5-6
TGTGCCAGCAGCTTGGCGGGCCAGGGGAGATTAGACGAGCAGTACTTC
CASSLAGQGRLDEQYF
>TRBJ2-1|NA|TRBD2|TRBV19
TGTGCCAGTAGAGTGGAGACTAGCGGGGGATTCTCCTACAATGAGCAGTTCTTC
CASRVETSGGFSYNEQFF
>TRBJ2-3|NA|NA|TRBV18
TGTGCCAGCTCACCCGACATTCTAGATACGCAGTATTTT
CASSPDILDTQYF
>TRBJ2-7|NA|NA|TRBV4-2
TGTGCCAGCAGCCAAGCATCGTCCCGCCCCAACTACGAGCAGTACTTC
CASSQASSRPNYEQYF
>TRBJ2-7|NA|TRBD1|TRBV7-9
TGTGCCAGCAGCTCAAGAGGGACAGGGAAATACGAGCAGTACTTC
CASSSRGTGKYEQYF
>TRBJ2-5|NA|NA|TRBV6-5
TGTGCCAGCAGAGCCACAGGGTTCCGAGAGACCCAGTACTTC
CASRATGFRETQYF
>TRBJ1-3|NA|NA|TRBV6-1
TGTGCCAGCAGTGTTGGTCTTTTT
CASSVGLF
>TRBJ2-2|NA|TRBD1|TRBV19
TGTGCCAGTTCCTATCTACCGGGACAGGGGTACACCGGGGAGCTGTTTTTT
CASSYLPGQGYTGELFF
>TRBJ2-2|NA|TRBD2|TRBV5-1
TGCGCCAGCTTCTCGGGGGGGGCGAACACCGGGGAGCTGTTTTTT
CASFSGGANTGELFF
>TRBJ2-3|NA|TRBD2|TRBV5-4
TGTGCCAGCAGCTTGGCGGGGGGGGCCGCAGATACGCAGTATTTT
CASSLAGGAADTQYF
>TRBJ2-5|NA|NA|TRBV18
TGTGCCAGCTCACCCATTACTGGGGGGGCAGAGACCCAGTACTTC
CASSPITGGAETQYF
>TRBJ1-4|NA|NA|TRBV4-3
TGCGCCAGCAGTCTACAGGGCGGGGATGAAAAACTGTTTTTT
CASSLQGGDEKLFF
>TRBJ2-3|NA|NA|TRBV5-1
TGCGCCAGCGGCAAGTTCAGTATTACCACAGATACGCAGTATTTT
CASGKFSITTDTQYF
>TRBJ2-7|NA|NA|TRBV10-3
TGTGCCATCAGTGCGGGACAACCTCGCGACGAGCAGTACTTC
CAISAGQPRDEQYF
>TRBJ2-7|NA|NA|TRBV7-9
TGTGCCAGCAGCTTCCCGGGGGTAGTGGAAGGGTCCTACGAGCAGTACTTC
CASSFPGVVEGSYEQYF
>TRBJ2-3|once|TRBD1|TRBV19
TGTGCCAGTAGTAAGGGACAGGGTTTGGCAGATACGCAGTATTTT
CASSKGQGLADTQYF
>TRBJ1-1|NA|NA|TRBV5-1
TGCGCCAGCAGCTTCGACAGAGTGAACACTGAAGCTTTCTTT
CASSFDRVNTEAFF